This TCR beta chain was sequenced during a study of T cell responses to AZD1222 COVID-19 vaccine. CDR3 length: 15 amino acids. Germline-derived CDR1 and CDR2 are SGHTA and FQGNSA. The V and J ends lost 0 bases and 4 bases respectively, with 13 bases between them. Regarding this clone: Antigen: not known.

General study findings and limits: Scientists sampled the repertoires only once the peak T cell response had passed. Regions 160-218 and 743-854 held dominance among vaccine-associated CD4 TCRs, which spanned spike. The sample set comprised mostly white British donors with more females, and clonal diversity was possibly underestimated. Seropositivity was recorded at baseline in only 6 or 7 AZD1222 recipients.

Assay: immunoSEQ multiplex PCR; the TCRdb copy retains only in-frame clones and omits some. This table holds about 140,000 clones, around nine tenths found once. The genes are TRBV7-2 and TRBJ2-7; a weak D match, TRBD2 (6 bases). The material sequenced was peripheral blood, taken on day 0 of AZD1222 vaccination. The TCR comes from an adult in good health. Here the CDR3 DNA reads TGTGCCAGCAGCTTAGCGCCCGGGACTCCTTACGAGCAGTACTTC. It encodes CASSLAPGTPYEQYF.